One and the same sample provided the 21 T cell receptor beta chains below, sequenced in a study of cytomegalovirus exposure and HLA in healthy donors. Sequencing was performed with immunoSEQ multiplex PCR; in TCRdb, only in-frame clones are kept and a portion is missing. This sample carries tens of thousands of clones, 93% of them seen once, and the ten largest clones take less than 2.5%. Sequencing input: PBMCs. Receptors were obtained from a woman aged 18-35 years in good health and CMV-seronegative.

The chain has TRBV28 and TRBJ2-1; TRBD2 matches 9 bases. V shed 6 bases, J shed 8 bases, and the junction held 8 bases outside the gene matches. CDR3 length: 14 amino acids. Germline values: CDR1 MDHEN, CDR2 SYDVKM. The CDR3 region is CASRESGRSDEQFF. The CDR3, as DNA: TGTGCCAGCAGAGAAAGCGGGAGGAGTGATGAGCAGTTCTTC.

This chain links TRBV7-8 with TRBJ2-7; D perhaps matches TRBD2 (6 bases). This CDR3 is 15 amino acids long. Trimming shortened V by 1 base and J by 2 bases, and 12 bases separated the two germline ends. Germline V gives CDR1 SGHVS, CDR2 FQNEAQ. CDR3 sequence: CASSLGTGDPYEQYF. CDR3 bases: TGTGCCAGCAGCTTAGGGACGGGGGATCCCTACGAGCAGTACTTC.

This clone has just one count. The CDR3 protein is CASSLVSGGNQETQYF. The CDR3 DNA reads TGTGCCAGCAGCTTAGTTAGCGGGGGAAACCAAGAGACCCAGTACTTC. The V call is TRBV11-2, the J call TRBJ2-5; 9 nucleotides align to TRBD2. The CDR3 is 16 amino acids. Germline lookup yields CDR1 SGHAT and CDR2 FQNNGV. The trim removed 1 base at V and 0 bases at J, leaving 3 bases unmatched.

Here the CDR3 reads CASSSFNSGNTIYF. CDR3 DNA: TGTGCCAGCAGCTCCTTTAACTCTGGAAACACCATATATTTT. The rearrangement links TRBV5-4 to TRBJ1-3; D ambiguous. CDR1 is SGHNT and CDR2 is YYREEE in the germline V gene (reference sequence). V gave up 3 bases and J gave up 0 bases, with 7 bases separating them. This CDR3 is built from 14 residues.

The chain combines TRBV28 with TRBJ2-7; possibly TRBD1 for D (6 bases). This CDR3 region has 11 residues. With 6 bases removed from V and 4 bases from J, the gap between germline ends came to 7 bases. Germline CDR1 and CDR2: MDHEN and SYDVKM. The CDR3 nucleotides are TGTGCCAGCAGCAGGGGTTACGAGCAGTACTTC. Translating gives CASSRGYEQYF.

This chain joins TRBV5-1 and TRBJ2-7, with 7 bases identical to TRBD1. J was trimmed by 0 bases and V by 2 bases; bases with no gene match: 5. The CDR3 runs 15 residues. Germline V gives CDR1 SGHRS, CDR2 YFSETQ. CDR3 sequence: CASSFGRDSSYEQYF. CDR3 nucleotide sequence: TGCGCCAGCAGCTTCGGCCGGGACAGCTCCTACGAGCAGTACTTC.

The chain employs TRBV18 and TRBJ2-7; 9 nucleotides match TRBD2. This CDR3 spans 15 amino acids. Germline trimming cut 3 bases from V and 4 bases from J; bases unmatched to any gene: 7. Per germline, CDR1 KGHSH and CDR2 LQKENI. The CDR3 here is CASSPGASGIYEQYF. In DNA, the CDR3 is TGTGCCAGCTCACCCGGGGCTAGCGGGATATACGAGCAGTACTTC.

The chain links TRBV6-6 to TRBJ2-5, with D perhaps TRBD2 (6 bases). Germline V gene lookup returns CDR1 MNHNY and CDR2 SVGAGI (reference sequence). Trimming removed 2 bases at V and 5 bases at J, with 9 bases between. The CDR3 contains 13 residues. The DNA for the CDR3 is TGTGCCAGCAGTTACCGGGGGAGGGAGACCCAGTACTTC. Translation gives CASSYRGRETQYF.

The V gene is TRBV9, the J gene TRBJ2-3; D gene uncertain. Germline V gene sequence: CDR1 SGDLS, CDR2 YYNGEE. V lost 0 bases and J lost 6, with 5 bases in between. CDR3 length equals 12 residues. CDR3 region: CASSVEEDTQYF. CDR3 coding DNA: TGTGCCAGCAGCGTAGAGGAGGATACGCAGTATTTT.

CDR3 bases: TGTGCCAGCAGTCCACAGGGGTCTAGCAATCAGCCCCAGCATTTT. Translating gives CASSPQGSSNQPQHF. V is TRBV2 and J is TRBJ1-5; the match to TRBD1 covers 7 bases. The V and J ends lost 5 bases and 0 bases, in that order; junction bases with no gene match: 4. The CDR3 is 15 amino acids. Germline V gene lookup returns CDR1 SNHLY and CDR2 FYNNEI.

The chain recombines TRBV27 with TRBJ1-6; TRBD1 is a possible D gene (6 bases). The CDR3 totals 14 residues. Trimming pared 8 bases from V and 7 bases from J, leaving 15 bases between. Germline V CDR1 and CDR2: MNHEY, SMNVEV (reference sequence). CDR3 nucleotides: TGTGCCAGCTCACAGGGTGGCATAAATTCACCCCTCCACTTT. Translating it yields CASSQGGINSPLHF.

The CDR3 here is CASRVSRNQPQHF. The CDR3 DNA sequence: TGTGCCAGTAGGGTCTCTAGGAATCAGCCCCAGCATTTT. The chain carries TRBV19 and TRBJ1-5; D call uncertain. There are 13 residues in the CDR3. The V end was cut by 6 bases, the J end by 4 bases, with 10 bases between. The V gene's germline CDR1 is LNHDA and CDR2 SQIVND (reference sequence). Combining the CDR3 with reference TRBV19 and TRBJ1-5 gives the whole variable domain DGGITQSPKYLFRKEGQNVTLSCEQNLNHDAMYWYRQDPGQGLRLIYYSQIVNDFQKGDIAEGYSVSREKKESFPLTVTSAQKNPTAFYLCASRVSRNQPQHFGDGTRLSIL.

J is TRBJ2-1 and V is TRBV5-4; 7 bases are a match to TRBD2. Germline values: CDR1 SGHNT, CDR2 YYREEE (reference sequence). Germline trimming cut 2 bases from V and 6 bases from J; bases unmatched to any gene: 8. CDR3 length: 15 residues. CDR3 residues: CASSLPGRKGNEQFF. The CDR3, as DNA: TGTGCCAGCAGCTTACCCGGGAGGAAAGGCAATGAGCAGTTCTTC.

J is TRBJ1-1 and V is TRBV6-1, with TRBD1 matching over 7 bases. From germline, CDR1 is MNHNS and CDR2 SASEGT. J lost 0 bases, V lost 3 bases, and 4 bases had no gene match. CDR3 length: 15 residues. The CDR3 DNA is TGTGCCAGCAGTGAGGACAGGATCCTGAACACTGAAGCTTTCTTT. It codes for CASSEDRILNTEAFF.

V usage is TRBV5-1 and J usage is TRBJ1-1, with a weak D call TRBD1 (6 bases). Germline-derived CDR1 and CDR2 are SGHRS and YFSETQ. The length of the CDR3 is 17 residues. With 0 bases removed from V and 7 bases from J, the gap between germline ends came to 22 bases. This CDR3 reads CASSLGPQGPVTSEAFF. In nucleotides, the CDR3 is TGCGCCAGCAGCTTGGGGCCACAGGGCCCCGTAACAAGTGAAGCTTTCTTT. Full variable domain (missing parts from reference TRBV5-1 and TRBJ1-1): KAGVTQTPRYLIKTRGQQVTLSCSPISGHRSVSWYQQTPGQGLQFLFEYFSETQRNKGNFPGRFSGRQFSNSRSEMNVSTLELGDSALYLCASSLGPQGPVTSEAFFGQGTRLTVV.

The chain recombines TRBV6-5 with TRBJ1-1, with a weak D call TRBD1 (6 bases). Trimming removed 5 bases from V and 1 base from J, with 8 bases in between. The length of the CDR3 is 13 residues. The germline CDR1 and CDR2 sequences are MNHEY and SVGAGI. CDR3 in amino acids: CASSRGQNTEAFF. Here the CDR3 DNA reads TGTGCCAGCAGTAGGGGACAGAACACTGAAGCTTTCTTT.

This clone appeared once. The V call is TRBV5-6, the J call TRBJ1-6; TRBD1 is a possible D gene (5 bases). CDR1 and CDR2 (germline): SGHDT, YYEEEE. Trimming left V 6 bases short and J 1 base short, with 11 bases between. The CDR3 covers 15 residues. CDR3 in amino acids: CASNSRGSYNSPLHF. The CDR3 region has the DNA TGTGCCAGCAACTCTAGGGGTTCCTATAATTCACCCCTCCACTTT. Based on the CDR3 plus reference TRBV5-6 and TRBJ1-6, the full variable domain is DAGVTQSPTHLIKTRGQQVTLRCSPKSGHDTVSWYQQALGQGPQFIFQYYEEEERQRGNFPDRFSGHQFPNYSSELNVNALLLGDSALYLCASNSRGSYNSPLHFGNGTRLTVT.

The rearrangement uses TRBV9 and TRBJ1-2, with D hard to call. CDR3 length equals 15 residues. V lost 5 bases and J 0 bases, leaving 14 bases between the germline ends. Germline CDR1 is SGDLS and CDR2 is YYNGEE. The CDR3 nucleotides are TGTGCCAGCAGTGGCCGTCTACTATCTAACTATGGCTACACCTTC. It is translated as CASSGRLLSNYGYTF.

The chain combines TRBV6-4 with TRBJ1-5; D not certain. The CDR3 runs 13 residues. The V gene lost 5 bases and the J gene lost 5 bases, with 10 bases spanning the gap. Germline V gene lookup returns CDR1 MRHNA and CDR2 SNTAGT. The CDR3 DNA reads TGTGCCAGCAGTCCCGAGGGTGATCAGCCCCAGCATTTT. Amino acids: CASSPEGDQPQHF.

This clone was observed a handful of times. V is TRBV7-9 and J is TRBJ2-3; 8 bases align to TRBD2. The CDR3 is 14 amino acids. From germline, CDR1 is SEHNR and CDR2 FQNEAQ (reference sequence). V lost 5 bases and J lost 0; bases outside the gene matches: 1. The DNA of the CDR3 is TGTGCCAGCAGCCGACTAGCGAGCACAGATACGCAGTATTTT. Protein: CASSRLASTDTQYF.

This chain links TRBV27 with TRBJ1-6; 7 bases are shared with TRBD1. V lost 4 bases, J lost 10 bases, and 10 bases stayed unmatched. Germline CDR1 MNHEY, CDR2 SMNVEV (reference sequence). The CDR3 contains 15 residues. The CDR3 sequence: CASSSTGTANSPLHF. In DNA form, the CDR3 reads TGTGCCAGCAGTTCCACCGGGACAGCAAACTCACCCCTCCACTTT.